This T cell receptor beta chain was profiled in a study of cytomegalovirus exposure and HLA in healthy donors. J was trimmed by 2 bases and V by 7 bases; bases with no gene match: 11. The germline V gene has CDR1 SGHTA and CDR2 FQGNSA. The CDR3 runs to 15 residues. Findings and caveats of the study: The authors later found HLA-associated TCR beta chains more clonally expanded than equally common others.

Regarding this clone: Its specificity is not known.

The study ran its PCR with 60 Vbeta and 13 Jbeta primers. This table comes from immunoSEQ multiplex PCR, and its TCRdb copy is limited to in-frame clones, with some not included. The table lists approximately 190,000 clones, roughly nine tenths of them singletons. Donors were nominally healthy when sampled, though unrecorded immune exposures were likely. The source of this sequence is a boy younger than 10 in good health and CMV-seronegative. The sample consisted of PBMCs. The chain uses TRBV7-2 and TRBJ2-7, with 7 bases that match TRBD1. The CDR3 DNA follows: TGTGCCAGCACACCCGGGACAGTTCATCCCTACGAGCAGTACTTC. Its protein is CASTPGTVHPYEQYF.